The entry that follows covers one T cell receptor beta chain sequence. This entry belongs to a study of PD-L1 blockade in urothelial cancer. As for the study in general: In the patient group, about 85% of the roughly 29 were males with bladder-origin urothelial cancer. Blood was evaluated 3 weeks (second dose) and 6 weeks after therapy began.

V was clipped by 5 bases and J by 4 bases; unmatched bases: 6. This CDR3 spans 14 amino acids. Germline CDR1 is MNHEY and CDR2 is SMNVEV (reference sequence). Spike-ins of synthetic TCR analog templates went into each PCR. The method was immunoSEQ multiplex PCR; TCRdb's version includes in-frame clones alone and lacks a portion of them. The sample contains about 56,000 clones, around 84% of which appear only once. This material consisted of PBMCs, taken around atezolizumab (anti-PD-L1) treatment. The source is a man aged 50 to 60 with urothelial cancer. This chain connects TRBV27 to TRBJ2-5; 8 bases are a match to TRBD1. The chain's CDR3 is CASSPTGVPETQYF. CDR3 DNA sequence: TGTGCCAGCAGTCCGACAGGGGTGCCAGAGACCCAGTACTTC.